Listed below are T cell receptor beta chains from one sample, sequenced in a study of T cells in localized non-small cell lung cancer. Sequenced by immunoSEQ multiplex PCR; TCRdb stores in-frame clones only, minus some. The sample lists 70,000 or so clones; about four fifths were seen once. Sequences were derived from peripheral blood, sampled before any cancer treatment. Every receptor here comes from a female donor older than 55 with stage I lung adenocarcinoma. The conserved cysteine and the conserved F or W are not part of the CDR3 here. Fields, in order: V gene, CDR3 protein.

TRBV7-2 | ASSRQLVGQRDTQY
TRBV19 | ARNTGELF
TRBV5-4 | ASSMTGVSSGNTIY
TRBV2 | ASRDDRGGTEAF
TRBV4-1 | ASSQDATSGEQY
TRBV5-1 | ASSQSREKTDTQY
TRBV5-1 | ASSSTGIVGYT
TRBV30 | AWSPRRDREGPYNEQF
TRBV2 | ASREGVWASNYGYT
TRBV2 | ASSEQEFSPLH
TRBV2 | ASSLPGLATTDTQY
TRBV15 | ATSRDVRRPQH
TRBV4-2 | ASSQEFGTALNQPQH
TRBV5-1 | ASSTGQTGANVLT
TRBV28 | ASSLLSGTGAEKLF
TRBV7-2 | ASSFGGEENTIY
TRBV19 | ASSRGQGAWTEAF
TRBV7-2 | ASSLALGRHNEQF
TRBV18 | ASSPGTGHYGYT
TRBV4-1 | ASSQYNYGYT
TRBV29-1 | SVEGGETQY
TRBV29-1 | SVTGWEGVEAF
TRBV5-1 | ASTTLGYDTGELF
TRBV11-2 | ASRISGTSNEQF
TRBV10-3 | ASREGASVYGNQPQH
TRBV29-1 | SAGEGHPKLF
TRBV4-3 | ASSRSSTSGANVLT
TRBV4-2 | ASSQPVWGELASGANVLT